Reported below is one T cell receptor beta chain. The entry originates in a study of blood T cell repertoires in COVID-19. Study information: T cells, B-cell-depleted T cells, or PBMCs supplied cDNA or gDNA.

The V end was cut by 5 bases, the J end by 7 bases, with 11 bases between. Germline lookup yields CDR1 SGHAT and CDR2 FQNNGV. This CDR3 has 13 amino acids. Per the study methods: Estimation of nucleated cell counts relied on the amplification of reference gene primers. Sequencing was performed with immunoSEQ multiplex PCR; in TCRdb, only in-frame clones are kept and a portion is missing. Clone size and the V and J calls come from that table; the DNA yielded D and trimming. Among about 140,000 clones listed, more than 75% were seen once. The chain uses TRBV11-2 and TRBJ2-2; D is unclear. The source is a woman aged 40 to 50 with acute or convalescent COVID-19. Sequencing used peripheral blood. The CDR3 coding sequence is TGTGCCAGCAGCCCCGGAGTGGTCGGGGAGCTGTTTTTT. It specifies CASSPGVVGELFF. Full variable domain (outside the CDR3, taken from reference TRBV11-2 and TRBJ2-2): EAGVAQSPRYKIIEKRQSVAFWCNPISGHATLYWYQQILGQGPKLLIQFQNNGVVDDSQLPKDRFSAERLKGVDSTLKIQPAKLEDSAVYLCASSPGVVGELFFGEGSRLTVL.